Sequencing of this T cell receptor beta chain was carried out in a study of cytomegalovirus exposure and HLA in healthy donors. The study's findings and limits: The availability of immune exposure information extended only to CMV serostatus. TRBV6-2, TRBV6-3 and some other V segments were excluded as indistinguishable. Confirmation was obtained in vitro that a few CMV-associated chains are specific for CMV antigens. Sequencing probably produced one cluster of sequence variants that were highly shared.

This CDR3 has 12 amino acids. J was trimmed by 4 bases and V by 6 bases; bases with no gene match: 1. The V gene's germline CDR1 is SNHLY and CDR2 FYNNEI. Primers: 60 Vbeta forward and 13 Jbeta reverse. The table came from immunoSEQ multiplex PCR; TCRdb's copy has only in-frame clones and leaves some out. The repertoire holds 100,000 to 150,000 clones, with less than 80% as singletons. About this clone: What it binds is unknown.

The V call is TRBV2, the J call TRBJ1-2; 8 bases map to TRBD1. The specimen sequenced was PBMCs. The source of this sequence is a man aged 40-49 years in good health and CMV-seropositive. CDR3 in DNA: TGTGCCAGCAGGACAGGGGTCTATGGCTACACCTTC. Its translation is CASRTGVYGYTF.